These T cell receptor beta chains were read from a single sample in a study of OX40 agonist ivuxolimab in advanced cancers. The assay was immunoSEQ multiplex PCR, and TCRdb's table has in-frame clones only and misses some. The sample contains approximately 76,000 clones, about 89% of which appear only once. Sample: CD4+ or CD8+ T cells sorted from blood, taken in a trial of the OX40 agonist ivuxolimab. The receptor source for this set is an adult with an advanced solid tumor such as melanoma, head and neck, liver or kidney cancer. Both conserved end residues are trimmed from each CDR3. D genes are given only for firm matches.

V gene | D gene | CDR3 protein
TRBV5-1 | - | ASSLWGVSSYNEQF
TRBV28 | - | ASLSPTGSNYGYT
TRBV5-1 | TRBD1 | ASSSGQGIYGYT
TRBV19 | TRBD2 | ASSMLAGEGEQF
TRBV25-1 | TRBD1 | ASSGNPDREREKLF
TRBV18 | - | ASSPQGGQETQY
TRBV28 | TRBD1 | ASSSTGGKETQY
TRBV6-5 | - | ASGTSGNTIY
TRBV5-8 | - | ASSPDRPKVQPQH
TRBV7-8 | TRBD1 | ASSLFDNRGFDWPEAF
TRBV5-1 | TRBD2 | ASSRGLAGDYEQY
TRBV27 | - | ASSARGRGTEAF
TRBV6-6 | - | ASSGRQSTGELF
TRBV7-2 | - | ASSSTGYEQY
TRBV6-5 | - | ASSYIGGNYGYT
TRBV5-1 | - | ASSPGVLAGANVLT
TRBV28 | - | ASSLEQHNYGYT